These 13 T cell receptor beta chains originate from one sample sequenced in a study of T cell repertoires and Cas9 in healthy adults. The table came from immunoSEQ multiplex PCR; TCRdb's copy has only in-frame clones and leaves some out. This sample has around 25,000 clones, with around nine tenths found just once. Sequencing was done on a sample of CD4+ effector T cells (CD127+, CD25-, CD137-, CD154-) from PBMCs; culture status not recorded. Receptors originate from a human donor in good health.

The V gene is TRBV28, the J gene TRBJ1-5; possibly TRBD1 for D (5 bases). Per germline, CDR1 MDHEN and CDR2 SYDVKM. This CDR3 is 16 amino acids long. Trimming cost V 4 bases and J 4 bases, with 17 bases left between them. As DNA, the CDR3 is TGTGCCAGCAGTTCCTTTCAGGGATCCCTTAATCAGCCCCAGCATTTT. Protein: CASSSFQGSLNQPQHF.

The chain links TRBV4-1 to TRBJ2-3; D is possibly TRBD2 (6 bases). This CDR3 is built from 15 residues. Trimming cost V 0 bases and J 1 base, with 8 bases left between them. CDR1 is MGHRA and CDR2 is YSYEKL in the germline V gene. The CDR3 coding sequence is TGCGCCAGCAGCCAAGACGGGGGTGGCACAGATACGCAGTATTTT. This translates into CASSQDGGGTDTQYF.

This clone was seen only once. This sequence joins TRBV6-5 and TRBJ1-4, with D unresolved. The V gene's germline CDR1 is MNHEY and CDR2 SVGAGI. The CDR3 runs 15 residues. With 4 bases removed from V and 1 base from J, the gap between germline ends came to 10 bases. CDR3 bases: TGTGCCAGCAGTTCCAACCTTGTAACTAATGAAAAACTGTTTTTT. Protein: CASSSNLVTNEKLFF.

This chain links TRBV19 with TRBJ2-7; 8 bases are a match to TRBD2. CDR3 length equals 14 residues. V lost 5 bases, J lost 6 bases, and 9 bases stayed unmatched. Per germline, CDR1 LNHDA and CDR2 SQIVND (reference sequence). The CDR3 sequence: CASSRGGPIIEQYF. The CDR3 nucleotides read TGTGCCAGTAGTCGGGGGGGGCCCATCATCGAGCAGTACTTC.

The chain combines TRBV2 with TRBJ1-3, with TRBD1 matching over 7 bases. The CDR3 contains 15 residues. With 6 bases clipped from V and 3 bases from J, the junction kept 8 bases outside the gene matches. The germline gives CDR1 SNHLY, CDR2 FYNNEI. The CDR3 sequence is CASSGSGTVGNTIYF. The CDR3 region has the DNA TGTGCCAGCAGCGGAAGCGGGACAGTTGGAAACACCATATATTTT.

Note on this clone: The junction and the germline gene differ at one end; a read error may be behind it. The chain joins TRBV30 to TRBJ2-2; tentatively, D is TRBD1 or TRBD2 (6 bases each). The CDR3 has 12 residues. Germline V gene sequence: CDR1 GTSNPN, CDR2 SVGIG (reference sequence). CDR3 amino acids: CGGGPNTGELFF. The CDR3 DNA reads as TGCGGAGGGGGGCCTAACACCGGGGAGCTGTTTTTT.

The chain uses TRBV19 and TRBJ2-6, with D hard to call. Germline V gene sequence: CDR1 LNHDA, CDR2 SQIVND (reference sequence). The CDR3 is 15 amino acids. V lost 8 bases to trimming and J lost 0 bases, with 11 bases between them. Here the CDR3 reads CASVRPGSGANVLTF. The CDR3 DNA follows: TGTGCCAGTGTCCGACCGGGCTCTGGGGCCAACGTCCTGACTTTC. The whole variable domain, remainder taken from reference TRBV19 and TRBJ2-6, is DGGITQSPKYLFRKEGQNVTLSCEQNLNHDAMYWYRQDPGQGLRLIYYSQIVNDFQKGDIAEGYSVSREKKESFPLTVTSAQKNPTAFYLCASVRPGSGANVLTFGAGSRLTVL.

The CDR3 DNA is TGTGCCAGCAGCTTAGGGGTTGGGACAGGGAATTCGGAGACCCAGTACTTC. This gives the protein CASSLGVGTGNSETQYF. The rearrangement links TRBV7-9 to TRBJ2-5, with 9 bases lining up with TRBD1. Per the germline V gene, CDR1 is SEHNR and CDR2 is FQNEAQ (reference sequence). V lost 1 base and J lost 5; bases outside the gene matches: 11. The CDR3 is 17 amino acids.

V gene TRBV11-2 combines with J gene TRBJ2-2; D gene uncertain. The CDR3 has 16 amino acids. V shed 0 bases and J shed 3 bases, with 11 bases lying between them. Germline CDR1 and CDR2: SGHAT and FQNNGV. The CDR3 nucleotides are TGTGCCAGCAGCTTAGATTTGGCAATCTACACCGGGGAGCTGTTTTTT. Its protein product is CASSLDLAIYTGELFF.

V gene TRBV5-1 combines with J gene TRBJ2-7; the D is unclear. V was pared by 0 bases and J by 0 bases, with 7 bases between. Germline CDR1 is SGHRS and CDR2 is YFSETQ. The CDR3 is 14 amino acids. The CDR3 reads CASSLDPSSYEQYF. CDR3 nucleotides: TGCGCCAGCAGCTTGGATCCGAGCTCCTACGAGCAGTACTTC.

The chain joins TRBV9 to TRBJ1-1, with TRBD1 as a possible D gene (5 bases). Germline V gene sequence: CDR1 SGDLS, CDR2 YYNGEE. The V end was cut by 3 bases, the J end by 0 bases, with 12 bases between. The CDR3 length is 15 residues. In nucleotides, the CDR3 is TGTGCCAGCAGCGGGGGATGGGGGTTGAACACTGAAGCTTTCTTT. Amino acids: CASSGGWGLNTEAFF.

V gene TRBV6-6 combines with J gene TRBJ1-1; the match to TRBD1 covers 7 bases. The CDR3 is 14 amino acids. Germline CDR1 is MNHNY and CDR2 is SVGAGI (reference sequence). Trimming at V came to 4 bases and at J to 3 bases, leaving 5 bases not matched to a gene. CDR3 loop: CASSSLRGHTEAFF. The CDR3 DNA is TGTGCCAGCAGTTCTCTGAGGGGGCACACTGAAGCTTTCTTT.

This sequence joins TRBV7-2 and TRBJ2-7, with D possibly matching TRBD2 (7 bases). The V end was cut by 5 bases, the J end by 2 bases, with 19 bases between. This CDR3 is built from 16 residues. Germline values: CDR1 SGHTA, CDR2 FQGNSA. The CDR3 here is CASSGRGGGGPYEQYF. The CDR3 DNA follows: TGTGCCAGCAGCGGCCGGGGAGGGGGGGGTCCCTACGAGCAGTACTTC. The full variable domain, rest sourced from reference TRBV7-2 and TRBJ2-7, is GAGVSQSPSNKVTEKGKDVELRCDPISGHTALYWYRQSLGQGLEFLIYFQGNSAPDKSGLPSDRFSAERTGGSVSTLTIQRTQQEDSAVYLCASSGRGGGGPYEQYFGPGTRLTVT.